This T cell receptor beta chain was found in a study of OX40 agonist ivuxolimab in advanced cancers. The wider study: Patients were 65% to 85% male with ages about 23 to 90, mean roughly 64. Study results and caveats: Researchers did not establish what antigens the expanded peripheral T cells target. Averaged across samples, CD8+ T cells carried more expanded clones than CD4+ did. CD4+ and CD8+ blood T cells expanded clonally by week 6 at 0.1 to 3.0 mg/kg.

Comment on this clone: Its antigen is undetermined.

V shed 3 bases and J shed 0 bases, with 5 bases lying between them. Germline CDR1 MNHEY, CDR2 SMNVEV (reference sequence). CDR3 length: 13 amino acids. This table comes from immunoSEQ multiplex PCR, and its TCRdb copy is limited to in-frame clones, with some not included. The sample includes approximately 74,000 clones, about 89% of them seen just once. The receptor was derived from an adult with an advanced solid tumor such as melanoma, head and neck, liver or kidney cancer. The sequencing here drew on CD4+ or CD8+ T cells sorted from blood, taken in a trial of the OX40 agonist ivuxolimab. The chain combines TRBV27 with TRBJ1-1; D ambiguous. The DNA of the CDR3 is TGTGCCAGCAGTTTCTACATGAACACTGAAGCTTTCTTT. It yields the protein CASSFYMNTEAFF.